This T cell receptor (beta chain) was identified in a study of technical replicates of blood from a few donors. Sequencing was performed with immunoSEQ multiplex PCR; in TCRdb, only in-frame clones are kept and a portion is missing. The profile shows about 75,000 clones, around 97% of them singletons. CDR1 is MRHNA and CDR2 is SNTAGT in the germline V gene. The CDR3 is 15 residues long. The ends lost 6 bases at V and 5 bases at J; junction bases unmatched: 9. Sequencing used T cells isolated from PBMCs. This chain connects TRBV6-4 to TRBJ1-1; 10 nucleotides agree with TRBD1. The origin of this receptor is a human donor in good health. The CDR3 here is CASSPGDRGKTEAFF. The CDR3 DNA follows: TGTGCCAGCAGCCCTGGGGACAGGGGAAAAACTGAAGCTTTCTTT.